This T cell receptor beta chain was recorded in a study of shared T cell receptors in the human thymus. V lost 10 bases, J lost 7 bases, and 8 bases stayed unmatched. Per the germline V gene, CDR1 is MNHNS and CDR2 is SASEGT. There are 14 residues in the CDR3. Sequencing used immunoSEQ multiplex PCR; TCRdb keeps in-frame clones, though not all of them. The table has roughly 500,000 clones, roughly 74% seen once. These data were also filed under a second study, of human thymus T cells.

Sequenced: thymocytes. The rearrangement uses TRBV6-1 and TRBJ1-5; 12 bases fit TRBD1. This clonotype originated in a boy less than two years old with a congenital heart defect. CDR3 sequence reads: CAIRGQGAPQPQHF. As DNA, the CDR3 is TGTGCCATCAGGGGACAGGGGGCTCCCCAGCCCCAGCATTTT.